The 4 T cell receptor beta chains below come from one sample, sequenced in a study of monozygotic twins with inflammatory bowel disease. TCRdb re-called the 5' RACE reads; every CDR3 protein appears as one record, without DNA. The ten most abundant clones cover around 2% of a sample with approximately 330,000 distinct CDR3 sequences. Sequenced sample: blood. The receptors were gathered from a human donor with ulcerative colitis or Crohn's disease, or a healthy co-twin of an affected twin (not recorded which).

The chain couples TRBV2 to TRBJ2-3; the TCRdb call, TRBD1, lacks DNA for checking. The CDR3 totals 15 residues. Germline loops: CDR1 SNHLY, CDR2 FYNNEI. The CDR3 loop is CASRRDRGSADTQYF.

The chain employs TRBV3-1 and TRBJ2-7. The CDR3 runs to 14 residues. CDR1 LGHDT and CDR2 YNNKEL come from the germline V gene (reference sequence). CDR3 residues: CASSQDLGSYEQYF.

The chain recombines TRBV29-1 with TRBJ2-1; TCRdb designates TRBD2, a call that cannot be tested without DNA. The CDR3 covers 16 residues. The germline CDR1 and CDR2 sequences are SQVTM and ANQGSEA. The CDR3 loop reads CSVELAGGIPYNEQFF.

The chain combines TRBV7-8 with TRBJ2-4; TCRdb returns TRBD2, unconfirmable since there is no DNA. Germline V gene data show CDR1 as SGHVS and CDR2 as FQNEAQ. The CDR3 totals 19 residues. CDR3 sequence: CASSPRGVAGGPAKNIQYF.